Listed below are T cell receptor beta chains from one sample, sequenced in a study of T cell responses to AZD1222 COVID-19 vaccine. Measured with immunoSEQ multiplex PCR; TCRdb has only the in-frame clones, and not every one. The table has 100,000 to 120,000 clones, roughly nine tenths seen once. Sequenced here: peripheral blood, sampled on day 0 of AZD1222 vaccination. The receptors originated from an adult in good health. Each CDR3 is given with its conserved first and last residue. D genes are given only for firm matches. The size field is filled for only some rows; it gives once, few, many or a size class.

j_gene,v_gene,abundance,d_gene,CDR3aa,CDR3nt
TRBJ2-5,TRBV11-2,NA,NA,CASSPVPGETQYF,TGTGCCAGCAGCCCTGTCCCTGGGGAGACCCAGTACTTC
TRBJ2-3,TRBV6-5,once,NA,CASRPRGADTQYF,TGTGCCAGCAGGCCCCGGGGTGCGGATACGCAGTATTTT
TRBJ2-1,TRBV27,NA,NA,CASHFTGTRENEQFF,TGTGCCAGCCACTTCACCGGGACCCGTGAAAATGAGCAGTTCTTC
TRBJ2-1,TRBV27,once,TRBD2,CASRVRREGDNEQFF,TGTGCCAGCAGGGTCCGGCGGGAGGGGGACAATGAGCAGTTCTTC
TRBJ1-6,TRBV30,NA,NA,CAWSHPGPPKGSYNSPLHF,TGTGCCTGGAGCCACCCGGGACCCCCAAAGGGCTCCTATAATTCACCCCTCCACTTT
TRBJ2-2,TRBV19,NA,NA,CASSVDLILDSGELFF,TGTGCCAGTAGTGTCGACTTGATTTTAGATTCCGGGGAGCTGTTTTTT
TRBJ2-7,TRBV30,NA,NA,CAWSPRTVSYYEQYF,TGTGCCTGGAGTCCGAGGACGGTCTCTTACTACGAGCAGTACTTC
TRBJ1-2,TRBV6-5,NA,NA,CASSYGQGTNYGYTF,TGTGCCAGCAGTTACGGGCAGGGGACTAACTATGGCTACACCTTC
TRBJ1-1,TRBV14,NA,NA,CASSQYGTPNTEAFF,TGTGCCAGCAGCCAATACGGCACCCCGAACACTGAAGCTTTCTTT
TRBJ2-7,TRBV4-1,NA,NA,CASSQERSPNSYEQYF,TGCGCCAGCAGCCAAGAGCGGTCCCCCAACTCCTACGAGCAGTACTTC
TRBJ1-4,TRBV6-1,once,TRBD1,CASRPRQGSEKLFF,TGTGCCAGCAGGCCTCGACAGGGATCGGAAAAACTGTTTTTT
TRBJ1-6,TRBV30,NA,NA,CAWRWPGPTYNSPLHF,TGTGCCTGGAGATGGCCAGGACCCACCTATAATTCACCCCTCCACTTT
TRBJ2-2,TRBV5-5,NA,TRBD2,CASSHLAENTGELFF,TGTGCCAGCAGCCATCTAGCGGAAAACACCGGGGAGCTGTTTTTT
TRBJ2-3,TRBV9,NA,TRBD2,CASSVRLAGLDTQYF,TGTGCCAGCAGCGTCCGACTAGCGGGATTAGATACGCAGTATTTT
TRBJ2-7,TRBV10-2,NA,TRBD2,CASSGTSGRTNEQYF,TGCGCCAGCAGTGGGACTAGCGGGAGAACGAACGAGCAGTACTTC
TRBJ1-1,TRBV29-1,NA,NA,CSVAMVMNTEAFF,TGCAGCGTTGCGATGGTGATGAACACTGAAGCTTTCTTT
TRBJ1-1,TRBV27,once,NA,CASSLQGLSEAFF,TGTGCCAGCAGTTTACAAGGGTTATCTGAAGCTTTCTTT
TRBJ2-3,TRBV5-1,NA,NA,CASSLYGGPGTDTQYF,TGCGCCAGCAGCTTGTACGGGGGGCCCGGAACAGATACGCAGTATTTT
TRBJ2-2,TRBV5-6,NA,NA,CASSLRGGIDTGELFF,TGTGCCAGCAGCCTGCGCGGGGGCATCGACACCGGGGAGCTGTTTTTT
TRBJ1-2,TRBV6-4,NA,NA,CASSDSRQGGGYGYTF,TGTGCCAGCAGTGACTCGAGGCAGGGCGGAGGCTATGGCTACACCTTC
TRBJ1-1,TRBV11-3,NA,NA,CASSDRTNTEAFF,TGTGCCAGCTCAGACAGGACGAACACTGAAGCTTTCTTT
TRBJ2-3,TRBV10-3,NA,TRBD2,CAISESSGGGTDTQYF,TGTGCCATCAGTGAGTCGTCGGGGGGTGGCACAGATACGCAGTATTTT
TRBJ1-3,TRBV2,NA,TRBD1,CASSAITPDRYSGNTIYF,TGTGCCAGCAGCGCTATTACTCCGGACAGGTACTCTGGAAACACCATATATTTT
TRBJ2-1,TRBV10-2,NA,NA,CASSESLIYNEQFF,TGCGCCAGCAGTGAGTCCTTGATCTACAATGAGCAGTTCTTC
TRBJ2-1,TRBV20-1,NA,NA,CSARSQQGLFF,TGCAGTGCTAGATCCCAGCAGGGTCTGTTCTTC
TRBJ1-6,TRBV2,NA,TRBD1,CASARTNGQGANSPLHF,TGTGCCAGCGCCAGAACCAATGGACAGGGCGCCAATTCACCCCTCCACTTT
TRBJ2-7,TRBV27,NA,NA,CASSLSLISYEQYF,TGTGCCAGCAGTTTATCCCTGATCTCCTACGAGCAGTACTTC
TRBJ2-3,TRBV7-2,NA,NA,CASSYSGDGPDTQYF,TGTGCCAGCAGCTATAGTGGGGACGGCCCAGATACGCAGTATTTT
TRBJ1-2,TRBV3-1/TRBV3-2,NA,TRBD1,CASSHSGQNHNGYTF,TGTGCCAGCAGCCACTCGGGACAGAACCATAATGGCTACACCTTC
TRBJ1-5,TRBV21-1,NA,NA,CASRSLGRQPQHF,TGTGCCAGCAGGTCACTGGGAAGGCAGCCCCAGCATTTT
TRBJ1-1,TRBV2,NA,NA,CASSESMNTEAFF,TGTGCCAGCAGTGAATCTATGAACACTGAAGCTTTCTTT